This record looks at one TCR beta chain sequence and its context. Source study methods: Quantification of nucleated cells was approximated via reference gene primer amplification. Using immunoSEQ multiplex PCR, the repertoire was profiled, and TCRdb retains in-frame clones only, with some absent. For V, J and clone size, that table is used; D and trimming come from the DNA. The sample has 180,000 or so clones, roughly 79% seen once. The data derive from a study of blood T cell repertoires in COVID-19. The CDR3 sequence is 15 residues long. V lost 3 bases to trimming and J lost 5 bases; unmatched junction nucleotides: 4. The germline CDR1 and CDR2 sequences are SGHRS and YFSETQ.

The chain links TRBV5-1 to TRBJ2-3, with 12 bases lining up with TRBD2. The TCR originated in a woman between 40 and 50 years old with COVID-19, enrolled during active disease. Sequencing input: peripheral blood. The CDR3 spells CASSSLAGGIDTQYF. The CDR3 region has the DNA TGCGCCAGCAGCTCCCTAGCGGGAGGGATAGATACGCAGTATTTT.